A single T cell receptor (beta chain) is shown here with its context. Its antigen is as yet unknown. The data belong to a study of Ad26.COV2.S vaccination and SARS-CoV-2 variants. Study details: Dosing was one shot or two shots 56 days apart.

Assay: immunoSEQ multiplex PCR; the TCRdb copy retains only in-frame clones and omits some. This sample has roughly 320,000 clones; around 84% occur once, and the top ten carry less than 2%. Study-level points and caveats: Vaccine and placebo groups showed comparable non-spike TCR breadth.

CDR3 size: 14 residues. V was trimmed by 6 bases and J by 2 bases, leaving 14 bases between them. The germline V gene has CDR1 MGHRA and CDR2 YSYEKL. Treatment given: roughly 19 received Ad26.COV2.S at low or high dose, single or two shots; 5 received placebo; per-sample allocation not given. The study sampled participants on day 63 after the first vaccine or placebo injection. Ad26.COV2.S expressed prefusion-stabilized spike from the original Wuhan strain. This sequence originates from a person between 18 and 65 years old who received the Ad26.COV2.S COVID-19 vaccine or a placebo. This chain links TRBV4-1 with TRBJ2-7, with no clear D. The source was peripheral blood, collected in a trial of Ad26.COV2.S vaccine versus placebo. The CDR3 here is CASSHPDGAYEQYF. As DNA, the CDR3 is TGCGCCAGCAGTCACCCGGACGGAGCCTACGAGCAGTACTTC.